The rows below give T cell receptor beta chains drawn from one sample of a study of Graves' ophthalmopathy and Graves' hyperthyroidism. TCRdb fed the multiplex PCR reads into MiXCR, producing one record per CDR3 protein. The sample yields over a million distinct CDR3 sequences, roughly 35% seen once. The sample was peripheral blood or thyroid tissue (not recorded which). These receptors originate from an adult man with Graves' hyperthyroidism. The CDR3 runs from the conserved cysteine through the conserved F or W. D genes are given only for firm matches. Rows may omit the clone size; those that give it use once, few, many or a size class.

TGTGCCAGCAGCCCTTTTGACCTGAACACCGGGGAGCTGTTTTTT | CASSPFDLNTGELFF | TRBJ2-2 | NA | TRBV7-6 | 15 | few
TGTGCCAGCAGTTACTCAGTGGGCACTAAAAATCAGCCCCAGCATTTT | CASSYSVGTKNQPQHF | TRBJ1-5 | NA | TRBV6-6 | 16 | NA
TGCAGCGTCGATCCGGGACAGGGTTTGAACACTGAAGCTTTCTTT | CSVDPGQGLNTEAFF | TRBJ1-1 | TRBD1 | TRBV29-1 | 15 | once
TGTGCCACAACGGGAGGTAATGAAAAACTGTTTTTT | CATTGGNEKLFF | TRBJ1-4 | NA | TRBV10-3 | 12 | many
TGCGCCAGCAGGGGGCATACTCTAGCGGGAGAGTCCGGGGAGCTGTTTTTT | CASRGHTLAGESGELFF | TRBJ2-2 | TRBD2 | TRBV5-1 | 17 | few
TGTGCCAGCAGCCAAGAGGTGAGCAATCAGCCCCAGCATTTT | CASSQEVSNQPQHF | TRBJ1-5 | NA | TRBV3-1 | 14 | many
TGTGCCAGCAGTTTTGGGGCAGGGGGCCCGAACACTGAAGCTTTCTTT | CASSFGAGGPNTEAFF | TRBJ1-1 | TRBD1 | TRBV12-3/TRBV12-4 | 16 | NA
TGTGCCACCAGCAGAGATGGAGACGGGTGGCCCTACGAGCAGTACTTC | CATSRDGDGWPYEQYF | TRBJ2-7 | NA | TRBV15 | 16 | many
TGTGCCAGCAGCGCAGAAGGGACGGGCACTGAAGCTTTCTTT | CASSAEGTGTEAFF | TRBJ1-1 | NA | TRBV7-9 | 14 | NA
TGTGCCTGGAGGAGAGGTGGCTACACCTTC | CAWRRGGYTF | TRBJ1-2 | NA | TRBV30 | 10 | NA
TGCAGTGCCCCCCGGGGCCTCAACCCCTACGAGCAGTACTTC | CSAPRGLNPYEQYF | TRBJ2-7 | NA | TRBV20-1 | 14 | few
TGTGCCAGCAGATATCCTGGGACAGGTGGCTACGAGCAGTACTTC | CASRYPGTGGYEQYF | TRBJ2-7 | TRBD1 | TRBV12-3/TRBV12-4 | 15 | few
TGTGCCAGCAGCTTAGGCAGGGGGCGCGGACTAGCGCAAGAGACCCAGTACTTC | CASSLGRGRGLAQETQYF | TRBJ2-5 | NA | TRBV7-7 | 18 | many
TGTGCCAGCAGTTACTCGATTGGGTTAGAAGAGACCCAGTACTTC | CASSYSIGLEETQYF | TRBJ2-5 | NA | TRBV6-5 | 15 | NA
TGTGCCAGCAGCCAAGTCGGCACTCAAGAGACCCAGTACTTC | CASSQVGTQETQYF | TRBJ2-5 | NA | TRBV14 | 14 | many
TGTGCCAGCAGCCATCCCGGACAGGGAAACTATGGCTACACCTTC | CASSHPGQGNYGYTF | TRBJ1-2 | TRBD1 | TRBV7-8 | 15 | many
TGTGCCAGCAGTTTCCAGGACCGAAACCTACCCTACGAGCAGTACTTC | CASSFQDRNLPYEQYF | TRBJ2-7 | NA | TRBV12-3/TRBV12-4 | 16 | few
TGTGCCAGCGGGCAGAAGAGCACAGATACGCAGTATTTT | CASGQKSTDTQYF | TRBJ2-3 | NA | TRBV7-9 | 13 | NA
TGTGCCACCAGCAGAGGATCACTAGCGGGAGAGGTGACCCAGCATTTT | CATSRGSLAGEVTQHF | TRBJ1-5 | NA | TRBV15 | 16 | NA
TGTGCCATCAGTGGGGCTGCCTACAATGAGCAGTTCTTC | CAISGAAYNEQFF | TRBJ2-1 | NA | TRBV10-3 | 13 | NA
TGTGCCAGCAGCTTGACAGGGGGCGCGGAGACCCAGTACTTC | CASSLTGGAETQYF | TRBJ2-5 | TRBD1 | TRBV7-2 | 14 | many
TGTGCCAGCAGTTCTACTTCTAAACAGGGGAGTCAGCCCCAGCATTTT | CASSSTSKQGSQPQHF | TRBJ1-5 | TRBD1 | TRBV2 | 16 | NA
TGTGCCAGCAGCGACAGGGGAGGCACCGGGGAGCAGTACTTC | CASSDRGGTGEQYF | TRBJ2-7 | TRBD1 | TRBV2 | 14 | NA
TGTGCCACCAGCAGAGAGAGGACGGGCGGGACAGGGGCCTACGAGCAGTACTTC | CATSRERTGGTGAYEQYF | TRBJ2-7 | TRBD1 | TRBV15 | 18 | NA
TGTGCCAGCAGCTTCCGACAGGAACACTTAGGAAGCCCCTATGGCTACACCTTC | CASSFRQEHLGSPYGYTF | TRBJ1-2 | NA | TRBV7-9 | 18 | few
TGTGCCACCAGTGATGCTAGCAGATCGAACACCGGGGACAGCAATCAGCCCCAGCATTTT | CATSDASRSNTGDSNQPQHF | TRBJ1-5 | NA | TRBV24-1 | 20 | NA
TGTGCCAGTAGTAGGCCCAGACAGGCCACCGGGGAGCTGTTTTTT | CASSRPRQATGELFF | TRBJ2-2 | NA | TRBV19 | 15 | NA
TGTGCCAGCAGCCACGGCAGGGGTGGCTCAAATGAAAAACTGTTTTTT | CASSHGRGGSNEKLFF | TRBJ1-4 | NA | TRBV7-9 | 16 | once
TGTGCCAGCAGTAACACAGGGAGAGACTATGGCTACACCTTC | CASSNTGRDYGYTF | TRBJ1-2 | NA | TRBV6-4 | 14 | NA
TGTGCCAGCAGCGTAGACGTGCACACTGAAGCTTTCTTT | CASSVDVHTEAFF | TRBJ1-1 | NA | TRBV9 | 13 | many
TGTGCCAGCAGCTTCCTCGTGGACAGTGGCAAACAAGAGACCCAGTACTTC | CASSFLVDSGKQETQYF | TRBJ2-5 | NA | TRBV7-9 | 17 | many
TGCAGTGCCCCTCTGGGGGGGGGAGAGACCCAGTACTTC | CSAPLGGGETQYF | TRBJ2-5 | TRBD2 | TRBV20-1 | 13 | once
TGTGCCAGCAGCGGGGGGACAGGGAATAAGGAGACCCAGTACTTC | CASSGGTGNKETQYF | TRBJ2-5 | TRBD1 | TRBV5-8 | 15 | few